This record looks at one TCR beta chain sequence and its context. Its antigen remains unidentified. This sample was taken from a study of T cells in localized non-small cell lung cancer. Study-level results: In adjacent lung, a median roughly 57 of the top 100 tumor clones were found. Tumor trailed uninvolved adjacent lung in T cell clonality, which peaked there.

This table comes from immunoSEQ multiplex PCR, and its TCRdb copy is limited to in-frame clones, with some not included. The table shows about 33,000 clones, with about nine tenths occurring only once. Germline loops: CDR1 KGHSH, CDR2 LQKENI. The CDR3 is 13 residues long. V was cut by 6 bases and J by 4 bases, with 12 bases left in between. The V and J genes are TRBV18 and TRBJ1-1; D possibly corresponds to TRBD1 (5 bases). Source: peripheral blood, taken before any cancer treatment. This sequence was found in a man between 40 and 75 years old with stage I lung adenocarcinoma. The CDR3 DNA follows: TGTGCCAGCTCGACGGGGGGAAGCACTGAAGCTTTCTTT. As protein: CASSTGGSTEAFF.